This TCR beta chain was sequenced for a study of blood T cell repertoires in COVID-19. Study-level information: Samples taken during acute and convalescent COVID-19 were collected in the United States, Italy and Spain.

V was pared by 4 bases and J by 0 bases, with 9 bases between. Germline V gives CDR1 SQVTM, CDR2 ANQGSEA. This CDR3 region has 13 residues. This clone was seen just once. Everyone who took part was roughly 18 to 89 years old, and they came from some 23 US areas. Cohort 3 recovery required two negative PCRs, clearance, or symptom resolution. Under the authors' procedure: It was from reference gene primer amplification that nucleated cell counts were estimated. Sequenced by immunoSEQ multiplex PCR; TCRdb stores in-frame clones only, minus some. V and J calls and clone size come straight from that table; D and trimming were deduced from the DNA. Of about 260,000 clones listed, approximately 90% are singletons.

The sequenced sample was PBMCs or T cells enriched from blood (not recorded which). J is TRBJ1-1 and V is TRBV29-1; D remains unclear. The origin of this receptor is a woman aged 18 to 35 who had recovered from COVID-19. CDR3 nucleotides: TGCAGCGTTGGGTTGCCTATGAACACTGAAGCTTTCTTT. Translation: CSVGLPMNTEAFF. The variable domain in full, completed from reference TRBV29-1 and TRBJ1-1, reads SAVISQKPSRDICQRGTSLTIQCQVDSQVTMMFWYRQQPGQSLTLIATANQGSEATYESGFVIDKFPISRPNLTFSTLTVSNMSPEDSSIYLCSVGLPMNTEAFFGQGTRLTVV.